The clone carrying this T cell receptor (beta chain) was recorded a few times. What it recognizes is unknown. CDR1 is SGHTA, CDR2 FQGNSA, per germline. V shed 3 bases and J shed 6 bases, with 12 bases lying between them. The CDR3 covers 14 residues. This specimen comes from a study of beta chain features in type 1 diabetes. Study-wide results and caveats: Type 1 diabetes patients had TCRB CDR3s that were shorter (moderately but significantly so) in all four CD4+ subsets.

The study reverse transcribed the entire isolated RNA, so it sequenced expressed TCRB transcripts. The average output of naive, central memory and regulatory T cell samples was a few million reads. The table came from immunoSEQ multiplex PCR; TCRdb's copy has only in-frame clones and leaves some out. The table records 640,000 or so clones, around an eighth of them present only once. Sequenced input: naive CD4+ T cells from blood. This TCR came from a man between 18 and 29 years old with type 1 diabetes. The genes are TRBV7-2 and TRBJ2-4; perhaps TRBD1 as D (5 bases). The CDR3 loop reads CASSFMLRGNIQYF. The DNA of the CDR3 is TGTGCCAGCAGCTTCATGCTAAGGGGAAACATTCAGTACTTC.